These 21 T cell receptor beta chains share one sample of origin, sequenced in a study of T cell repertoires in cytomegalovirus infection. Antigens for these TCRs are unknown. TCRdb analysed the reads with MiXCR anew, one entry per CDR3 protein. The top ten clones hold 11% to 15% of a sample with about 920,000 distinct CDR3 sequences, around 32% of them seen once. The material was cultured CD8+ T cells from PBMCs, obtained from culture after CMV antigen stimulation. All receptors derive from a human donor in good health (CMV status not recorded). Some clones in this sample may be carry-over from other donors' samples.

The DNA for the CDR3 is TGTGCCAGCAGCTCACGACCTGGGGGGGATAGCAATCAGCCCCAGCATTTT. Amino acid sequence: CASSSRPGGDSNQPQHF. The chain recombines TRBV7-8 with TRBJ1-5; tentative D call: TRBD1 (5 bases). Trimming removed 4 bases from V and 0 bases from J, with 16 bases in between. This CDR3 has 17 amino acids. Germline CDR1 reads SGHVS; CDR2 reads FQNEAQ.

The CDR3 DNA sequence: TGTGCCAGCAGTTTATCTGGGAATGGCTACACCTTC. Translation: CASSLSGNGYTF. This sequence joins TRBV12-3 or TRBV12-4 and TRBJ1-2; D gene ambiguous. The length of the CDR3 is 12 residues. The V end lost 2 bases, the J end lost 6 bases, and 7 bases lay between the germline ends.

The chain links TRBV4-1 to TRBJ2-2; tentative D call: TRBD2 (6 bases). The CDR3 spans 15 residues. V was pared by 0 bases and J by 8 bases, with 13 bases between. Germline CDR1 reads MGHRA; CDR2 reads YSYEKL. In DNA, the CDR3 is TGCGCCAGCAGCCAAGATTTGGGCCTAGCGGGGGAGCTGTTTTTT. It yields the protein CASSQDLGLAGELFF.

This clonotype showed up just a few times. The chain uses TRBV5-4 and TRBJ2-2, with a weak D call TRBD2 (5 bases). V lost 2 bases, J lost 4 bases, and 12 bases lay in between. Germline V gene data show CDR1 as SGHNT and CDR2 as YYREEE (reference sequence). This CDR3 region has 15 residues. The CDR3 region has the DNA TGTGCCAGCAGCTTCGGAACGGGGAGCACCGGGGAGCTGTTTTTT. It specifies CASSFGTGSTGELFF.

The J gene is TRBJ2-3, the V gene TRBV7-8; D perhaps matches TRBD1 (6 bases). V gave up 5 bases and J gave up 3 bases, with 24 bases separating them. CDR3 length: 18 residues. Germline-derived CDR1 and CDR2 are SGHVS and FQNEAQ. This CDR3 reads CASSALRRGKEATDTQYF. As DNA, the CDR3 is TGTGCCAGCAGCGCCCTGCGAAGGGGGAAGGAGGCTACAGATACGCAGTATTTT.

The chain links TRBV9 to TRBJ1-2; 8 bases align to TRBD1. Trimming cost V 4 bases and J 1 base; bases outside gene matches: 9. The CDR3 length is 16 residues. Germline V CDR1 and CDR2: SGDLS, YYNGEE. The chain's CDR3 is CASSIPDRGVNYGYTF. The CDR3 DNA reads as TGTGCCAGCAGCATCCCAGACAGGGGAGTTAACTATGGCTACACCTTC.

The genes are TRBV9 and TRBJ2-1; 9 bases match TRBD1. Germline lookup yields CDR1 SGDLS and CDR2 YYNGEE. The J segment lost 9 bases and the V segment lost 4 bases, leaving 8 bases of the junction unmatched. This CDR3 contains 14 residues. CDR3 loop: CASSPRDRATEQFF. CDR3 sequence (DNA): TGTGCCAGCAGCCCCCGGGACAGGGCAACTGAGCAGTTCTTC.

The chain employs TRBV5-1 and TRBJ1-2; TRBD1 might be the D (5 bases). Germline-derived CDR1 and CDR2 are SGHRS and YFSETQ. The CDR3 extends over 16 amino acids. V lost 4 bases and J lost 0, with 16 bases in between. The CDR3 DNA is TGCGCCAGCAGCGTCTGGGACGGCAGATCTAACTATGGCTACACCTTC. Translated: CASSVWDGRSNYGYTF.

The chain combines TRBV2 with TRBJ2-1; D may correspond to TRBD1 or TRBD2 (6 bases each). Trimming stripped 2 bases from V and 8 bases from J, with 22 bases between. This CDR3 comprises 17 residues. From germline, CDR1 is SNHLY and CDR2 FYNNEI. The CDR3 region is CASSESRGARGWDEQFF. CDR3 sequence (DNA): TGTGCCAGCAGTGAAAGTAGGGGGGCGCGAGGTTGGGATGAGCAGTTCTTC.

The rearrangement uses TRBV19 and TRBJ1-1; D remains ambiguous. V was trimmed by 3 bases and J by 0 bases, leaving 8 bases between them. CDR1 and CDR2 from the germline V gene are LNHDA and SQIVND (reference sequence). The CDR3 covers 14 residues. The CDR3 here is CASSIGIMNTEAFF. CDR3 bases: TGTGCCAGTAGTATCGGCATTATGAACACTGAAGCTTTCTTT.

In nucleotides, the CDR3 is TGTGCCAGCAGCTTTTTTAACACTGAAGCTTTCTTT. This gives the protein CASSFFNTEAFF. V usage is TRBV7-9 and J usage is TRBJ1-1; D unresolved. This CDR3 has 12 residues. Between the trimmed V and J ends, which lost 3 bases and 2 bases, there was a span of 4 bases. Germline V gene sequence: CDR1 SEHNR, CDR2 FQNEAQ (reference sequence).

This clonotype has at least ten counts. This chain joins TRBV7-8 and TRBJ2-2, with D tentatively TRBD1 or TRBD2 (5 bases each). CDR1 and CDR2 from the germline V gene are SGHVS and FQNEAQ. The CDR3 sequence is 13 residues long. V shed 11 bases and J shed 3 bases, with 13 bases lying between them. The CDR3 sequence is CAGTQGDTGELFF. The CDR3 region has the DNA TGTGCCGGAACGCAGGGAGACACCGGGGAGCTGTTTTTT.

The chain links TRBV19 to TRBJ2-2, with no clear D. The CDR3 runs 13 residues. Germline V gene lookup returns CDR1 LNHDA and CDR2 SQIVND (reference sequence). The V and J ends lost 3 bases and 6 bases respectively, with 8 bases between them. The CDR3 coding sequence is TGTGCCAGTAGTATCCTGCGAGCCGGGGAGCTGTTTTTT. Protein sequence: CASSILRAGELFF.

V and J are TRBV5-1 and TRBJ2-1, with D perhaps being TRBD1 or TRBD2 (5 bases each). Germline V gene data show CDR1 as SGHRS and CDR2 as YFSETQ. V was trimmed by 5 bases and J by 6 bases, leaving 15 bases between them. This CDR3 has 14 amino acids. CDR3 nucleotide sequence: TGCGCCAGCAGGGGGGAAATCGGGCTCAATGAGCAGTTCTTC. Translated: CASRGEIGLNEQFF.

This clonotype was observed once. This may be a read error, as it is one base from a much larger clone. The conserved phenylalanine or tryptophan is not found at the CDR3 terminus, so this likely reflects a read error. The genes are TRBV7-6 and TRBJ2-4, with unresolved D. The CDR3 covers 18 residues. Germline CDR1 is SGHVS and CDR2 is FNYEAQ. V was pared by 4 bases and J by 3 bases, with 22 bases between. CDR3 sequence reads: CASSSLVAGVGVKNIQYL. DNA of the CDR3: TGTGCCAGCAGCTCCCTAGTAGCTGGGGTAGGAGTCAAAAACATTCAGTACCTC.

The CDR3, as DNA: TGTGCCAGCAGCTTAGCTATAGGGGGCGTCTACGAGCAGTACGTC. Amino acids: CASSLAIGGVYEQYV. V and J are TRBV7-8 and TRBJ2-7; 7 bases align to TRBD1. This CDR3 comprises 15 residues. With 0 bases clipped from V and 3 bases from J, the junction kept 5 bases outside the gene matches. The V gene's germline CDR1 is SGHVS and CDR2 FQNEAQ.

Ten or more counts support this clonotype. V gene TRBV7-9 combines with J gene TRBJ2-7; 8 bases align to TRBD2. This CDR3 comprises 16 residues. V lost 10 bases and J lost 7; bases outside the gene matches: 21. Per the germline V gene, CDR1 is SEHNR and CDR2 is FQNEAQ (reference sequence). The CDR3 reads CATNSGGSGSLWEQYF. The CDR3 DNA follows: TGTGCCACTAACTCGGGGGGGAGTGGATCCTTATGGGAGCAGTACTTC. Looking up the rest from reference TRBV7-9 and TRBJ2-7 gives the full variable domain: DTGVSQNPRHKITKRGQNVTFRCDPISEHNRLYWYRQTLGQGPEFLTYFQNEAQLEKSRLLSDRFSAERPKGSFSTLEIQRTEQGDSAMYLCATNSGGSGSLWEQYFGPGTRLTVT.

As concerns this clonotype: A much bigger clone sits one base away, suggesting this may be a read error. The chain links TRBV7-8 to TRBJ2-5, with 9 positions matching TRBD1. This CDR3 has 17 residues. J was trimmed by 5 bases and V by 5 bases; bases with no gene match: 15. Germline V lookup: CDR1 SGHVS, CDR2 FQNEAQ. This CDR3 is CASSDAGTGRAGETQYF. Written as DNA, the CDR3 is TGTGCCAGCAGCGACGCCGGGACAGGGCGCGCGGGGGAGACCCAGTACTTC. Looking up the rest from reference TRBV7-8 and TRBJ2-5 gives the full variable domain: GAGVSQSPRYKVAKRGQDVALRCDPISGHVSLFWYQQALGQGPEFLTYFQNEAQLDKSGLPSDRFFAERPEGSVSTLKIQRTQQEDSAVYLCASSDAGTGRAGETQYFGPGTRLLVL.

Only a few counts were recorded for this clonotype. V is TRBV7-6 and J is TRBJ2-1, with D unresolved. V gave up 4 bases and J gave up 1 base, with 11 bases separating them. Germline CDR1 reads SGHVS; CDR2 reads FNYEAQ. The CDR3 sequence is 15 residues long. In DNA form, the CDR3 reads TGTGCCAGCAGCTCGTCCGGGTGGTCCTACAATGAGCAGTTCTTC. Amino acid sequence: CASSSSGWSYNEQFF.

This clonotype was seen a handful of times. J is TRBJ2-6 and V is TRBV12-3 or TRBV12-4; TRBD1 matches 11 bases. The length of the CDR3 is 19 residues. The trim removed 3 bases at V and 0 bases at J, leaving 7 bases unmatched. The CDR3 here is CASSFRTGGARSGANVLTF. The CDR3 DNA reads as TGTGCCAGCAGTTTTCGGACAGGGGGCGCACGCTCTGGGGCCAACGTCCTGACTTTC.

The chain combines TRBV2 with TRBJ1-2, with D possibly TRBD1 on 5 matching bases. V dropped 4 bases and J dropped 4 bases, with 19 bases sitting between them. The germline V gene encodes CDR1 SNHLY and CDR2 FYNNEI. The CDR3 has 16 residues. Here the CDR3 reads CASSARRVGDPYGYTF. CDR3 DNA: TGTGCCAGCAGTGCTCGGAGGGTTGGGGACCCCTATGGCTACACCTTC.